A single sample gave rise to the 9 T cell receptor beta chains below, sequenced in a study of technical replicates of blood from several donors. Clones were sequenced by immunoSEQ multiplex PCR, and TCRdb holds only the in-frame ones, with some missing. The sample yields more than 70,000 clones, 96% seen once. Sequencing used T cells isolated from PBMCs. The origin of the receptors is a human donor in good health.

V usage is TRBV27 and J usage is TRBJ2-2; TRBD2 is a possible D gene (5 bases). Germline V gene sequence: CDR1 MNHEY, CDR2 SMNVEV (reference sequence). The CDR3 is 15 amino acids. The V end was cut by 6 bases, the J end by 5 bases, with 16 bases between. The CDR3 nucleotides read TGTGCCAGCAGCCGATCGGCGGGCTGGACCGGGGAGCTGTTTTTT. It translates to CASSRSAGWTGELFF.

V is TRBV5-6 and J is TRBJ2-3; 13 bases are a match to TRBD2. Trimming removed 1 base from V and 6 bases from J; junction bases left unmatched: 14. The CDR3 contains 19 residues. CDR1 is SGHDT, CDR2 YYEEEE, per germline. The CDR3 reads CASSLYPGTSGTFKDTQYF. The DNA for the CDR3 is TGTGCCAGCAGCTTGTATCCCGGGACTAGCGGGACGTTTAAGGATACGCAGTATTTT.

The chain couples TRBV30 to TRBJ1-2; D uncertain. There are 13 residues in the CDR3. Germline V gene lookup returns CDR1 GTSNPN and CDR2 SVGIG (reference sequence). The V end was cut by 4 bases, the J end by 6 bases, with 15 bases between. The DNA of the CDR3 is TGTGCCTGGATCCCTAGGTCGGAGGATGGCTACACCTTC. Its translation is CAWIPRSEDGYTF.

The V gene is TRBV27, the J gene TRBJ2-7; 7 nucleotides match TRBD2. There are 15 residues in the CDR3. With V trimmed by 0 bases and J by 3 bases, 5 bases remained unmatched. CDR1 and CDR2 from the germline V gene are MNHEY and SMNVEV (reference sequence). CDR3 protein: CASSLSPSGFYEQYF. The CDR3 nucleotides are TGTGCCAGCAGTTTATCTCCTAGCGGCTTCTACGAGCAGTACTTC.

The chain is built from TRBV5-5 and TRBJ1-5; D may be TRBD1 (6 bases). Germline values: CDR1 SGHKS, CDR2 YYEKEE (reference sequence). The CDR3 is 19 residues long. Trimming took off 3 bases at V and 0 bases at J, with 22 bases between the two ends. The CDR3 nucleotides are TGTGCCAGCAGCTCGGCCCTACTCAGGGGAGCCTATAGCAATCAGCCCCAGCATTTT. As protein: CASSSALLRGAYSNQPQHF.

The gene calls are TRBV4-2 and TRBJ1-3, with a possible D match to TRBD1 (6 bases). The germline gives CDR1 LGHNA, CDR2 YNFKEQ. This CDR3 spans 16 amino acids. Trimming took 2 bases from V and 2 from J, leaving 13 bases between them. CDR3 DNA sequence: TGTGCCAGCAGCCAACTCCCCGAGGGGGCTGGAAACACCATATATTTT. It yields the protein CASSQLPEGAGNTIYF.

The chain uses TRBV6-5 and TRBJ2-1, with 7 bases lining up with TRBD1. Trimming took 8 bases from V and 4 from J; bases not matched to a gene: 2. Germline V lookup: CDR1 MNHEY, CDR2 SVGAGI. This CDR3 spans 12 amino acids. CDR3 in amino acids: CASGTAYNEQFF. The DNA of the CDR3 is TGTGCCAGCGGGACAGCGTACAATGAGCAGTTCTTC.

The gene calls are TRBV5-6 and TRBJ2-2; no clear D gene. The CDR3 contains 12 residues. Germline lookup yields CDR1 SGHDT and CDR2 YYEEEE. Trimming took 4 bases from V and 8 from J, leaving 9 bases between them. As DNA, the CDR3 is TGTGCCAGCAGCCCCTTTATTGGGGAGCTGTTTTTT. It specifies CASSPFIGELFF.

The genes are TRBV19 and TRBJ2-1; the match to TRBD2 covers 12 bases. V was pared by 6 bases and J by 2 bases, with 14 bases of the junction left unmatched. Germline CDR1 is LNHDA and CDR2 is SQIVND (reference sequence). The CDR3 covers 19 residues. CDR3 in amino acids: CASRREASGRAIPYNEQFF. The CDR3 DNA is TGTGCCAGTAGAAGGGAGGCTAGCGGGAGGGCCATCCCCTACAATGAGCAGTTCTTC.